One T cell receptor (beta chain) is described in this entry. Trimming took off 1 base at V and 3 bases at J, with 12 bases between the two ends. Germline values: CDR1 LGHDT, CDR2 YNNKEL (reference sequence). The CDR3 has 15 residues. Treatment given: 19 received Ad26.COV2.S at low or high dose, single or two shots; about 5 received placebo; per-sample allocation not given. Sampling was performed 63 days after the first vaccine or placebo injection. The data belong to a study of Ad26.COV2.S vaccination and SARS-CoV-2 variants. TCRdb keeps only in-frame clones here, not all; method: immunoSEQ multiplex PCR. The profile shows about 280,000 clones, approximately 89% of them singletons.

The chain links TRBV3-1 (or the pseudogene TRBV3-2) to TRBJ1-1; perhaps TRBD1 as D (5 bases). This receptor was identified in a person between 18 and 59 years old who received the Ad26.COV2.S COVID-19 vaccine or a placebo. This specimen was peripheral blood, taken in a trial of Ad26.COV2.S vaccine versus placebo. The CDR3 nucleotides are TGTGCCAGCAGCCAAGTTCAGGGTTGGTACACTGAAGCTTTCTTT. Protein sequence: CASSQVQGWYTEAFF.